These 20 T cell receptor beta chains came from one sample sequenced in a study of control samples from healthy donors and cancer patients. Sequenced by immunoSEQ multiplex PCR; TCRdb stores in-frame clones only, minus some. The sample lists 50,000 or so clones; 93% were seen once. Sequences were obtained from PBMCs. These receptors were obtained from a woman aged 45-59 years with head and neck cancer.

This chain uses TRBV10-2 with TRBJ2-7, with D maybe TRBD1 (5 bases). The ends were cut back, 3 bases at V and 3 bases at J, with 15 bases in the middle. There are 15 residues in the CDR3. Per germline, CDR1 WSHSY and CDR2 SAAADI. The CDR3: CASSDGAAGYYEQYF. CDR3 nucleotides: TGCGCCAGCAGTGATGGGGCGGCAGGGTACTACGAGCAGTACTTC.

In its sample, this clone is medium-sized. The CDR3: CASSIGNRNGNTIYF. The CDR3 DNA follows: TGCGCCAGCAGCATCGGGAATCGAAATGGAAACACCATATATTTT. The V call is TRBV5-1, the J call TRBJ1-3; D ambiguous. The CDR3 loop spans 15 amino acids. CDR1 and CDR2 from the germline V gene are SGHRS and YFSETQ. V was cut by 4 bases and J by 3 bases, with 14 bases left in between. The whole variable domain, filled in from reference TRBV5-1 and TRBJ1-3, reads KAGVTQTPRYLIKTRGQQVTLSCSPISGHRSVSWYQQTPGQGLQFLFEYFSETQRNKGNFPGRFSGRQFSNSRSEMNVSTLELGDSALYLCASSIGNRNGNTIYFGEGSWLTVV.

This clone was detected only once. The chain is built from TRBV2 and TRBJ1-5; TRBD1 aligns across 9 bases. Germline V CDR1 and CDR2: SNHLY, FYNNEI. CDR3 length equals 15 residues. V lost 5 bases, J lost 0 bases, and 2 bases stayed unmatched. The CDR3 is CASSPTGGSNQPQHF. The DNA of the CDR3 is TGTGCCAGCAGTCCGACAGGGGGTAGCAATCAGCCCCAGCATTTT.

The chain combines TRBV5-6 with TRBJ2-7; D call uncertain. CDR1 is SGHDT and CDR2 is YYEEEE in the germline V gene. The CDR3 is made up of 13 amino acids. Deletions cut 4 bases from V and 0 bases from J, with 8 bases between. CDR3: CASSVGSSYEQYF. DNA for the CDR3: TGTGCCAGCAGCGTTGGGTCCTCCTACGAGCAGTACTTC.

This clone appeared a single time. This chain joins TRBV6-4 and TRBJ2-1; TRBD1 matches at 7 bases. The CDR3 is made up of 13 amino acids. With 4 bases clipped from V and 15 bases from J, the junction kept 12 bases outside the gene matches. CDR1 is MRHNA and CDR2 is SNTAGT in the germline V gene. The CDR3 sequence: CASSAYFQGDRFF. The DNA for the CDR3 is TGTGCCAGCAGTGCCTATTTTCAGGGGGACAGGTTCTTC.

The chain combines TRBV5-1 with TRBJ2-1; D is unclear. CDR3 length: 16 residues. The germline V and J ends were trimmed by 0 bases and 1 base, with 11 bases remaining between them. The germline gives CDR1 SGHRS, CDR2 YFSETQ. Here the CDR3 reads CASSLAPGSSYNEQFF. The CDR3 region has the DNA TGCGCCAGCAGCTTGGCTCCCGGCTCTTCCTACAATGAGCAGTTCTTC.

The DNA of the CDR3 is TGTGCCAGCAGTGCCCCGGACAGGACCTACGAGCAGTACTTC. It specifies CASSAPDRTYEQYF. This rearrangement joins TRBV27 to TRBJ2-7; 7 bases are shared with TRBD1. The CDR3 spans 14 residues. Germline V lookup: CDR1 MNHEY, CDR2 SMNVEV (reference sequence). V shed 5 bases and J 2 bases; nucleotides not matched to a gene: 6.

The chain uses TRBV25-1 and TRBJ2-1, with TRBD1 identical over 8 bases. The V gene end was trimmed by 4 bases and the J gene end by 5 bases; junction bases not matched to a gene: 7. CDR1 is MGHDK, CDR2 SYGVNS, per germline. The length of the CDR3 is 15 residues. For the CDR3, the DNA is TGTGCCAGCAGTGCCTCTTCGACAGGGGACAATGAGCAGTTCTTC. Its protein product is CASSASSTGDNEQFF. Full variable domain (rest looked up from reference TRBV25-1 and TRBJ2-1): EADIYQTPRYLVIGTGKKITLECSQTMGHDKMYWYQQDPGMELHLIHYSYGVNSTEKGDLSSESTVSRIRTEHFPLTLESARPSHTSQYLCASSASSTGDNEQFFGPGTRLTVL.

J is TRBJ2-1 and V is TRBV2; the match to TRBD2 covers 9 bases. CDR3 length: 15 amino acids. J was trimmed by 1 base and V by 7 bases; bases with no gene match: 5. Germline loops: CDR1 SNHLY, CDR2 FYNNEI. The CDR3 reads CASILTSGSYNEQFF. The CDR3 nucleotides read TGTGCCAGCATACTGACTAGCGGATCCTACAATGAGCAGTTCTTC. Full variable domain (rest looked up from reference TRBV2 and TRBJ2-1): EPEVTQTPSHQVTQMGQEVILRCVPISNHLYFYWYRQILGQKVEFLVSFYNNEISEKSEIFDDQFSVERPDGSNFTLKIRSTKLEDSAMYFCASILTSGSYNEQFFGPGTRLTVL.

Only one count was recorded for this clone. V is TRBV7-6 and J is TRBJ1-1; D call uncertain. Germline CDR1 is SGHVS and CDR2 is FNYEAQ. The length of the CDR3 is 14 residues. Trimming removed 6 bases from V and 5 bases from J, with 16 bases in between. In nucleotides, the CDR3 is TGTGCCAGCAGGAAGGACGGGCGAGGAACTGAAGCTTTCTTT. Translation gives CASRKDGRGTEAFF.

CDR3 DNA sequence: TGCGCCAGCAGCATGACTAGCGGGCGCCAAGAGACCCAGTACTTC. Translation gives CASSMTSGRQETQYF. The rearrangement links TRBV5-1 to TRBJ2-5, with 10 nucleotides matching TRBD2. The germline V gene encodes CDR1 SGHRS and CDR2 YFSETQ. The CDR3 is 15 amino acids. V lost 4 bases to trimming and J lost 1 base; unmatched junction nucleotides: 4.

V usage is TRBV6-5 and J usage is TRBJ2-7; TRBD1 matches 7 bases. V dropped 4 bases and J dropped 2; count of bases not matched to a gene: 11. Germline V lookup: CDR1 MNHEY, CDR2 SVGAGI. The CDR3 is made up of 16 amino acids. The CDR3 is CASSSRLGQATYEQYF. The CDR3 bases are TGTGCCAGCAGTTCCCGCCTCGGACAGGCCACCTACGAGCAGTACTTC.

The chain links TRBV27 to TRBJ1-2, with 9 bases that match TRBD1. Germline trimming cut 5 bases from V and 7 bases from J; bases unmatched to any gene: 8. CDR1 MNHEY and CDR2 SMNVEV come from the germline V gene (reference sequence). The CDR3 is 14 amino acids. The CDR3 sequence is CASSPTGGAGGYTF. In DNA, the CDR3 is TGTGCCAGCAGTCCCACAGGGGGCGCCGGTGGCTACACCTTC.

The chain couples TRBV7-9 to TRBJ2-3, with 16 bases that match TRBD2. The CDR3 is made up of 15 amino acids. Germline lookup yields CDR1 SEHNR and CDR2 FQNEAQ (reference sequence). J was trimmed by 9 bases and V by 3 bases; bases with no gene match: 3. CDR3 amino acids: CASSLGLAGGPTQYF. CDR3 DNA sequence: TGTGCCAGCAGCTTGGGACTAGCGGGGGGGCCGACGCAGTATTTT.

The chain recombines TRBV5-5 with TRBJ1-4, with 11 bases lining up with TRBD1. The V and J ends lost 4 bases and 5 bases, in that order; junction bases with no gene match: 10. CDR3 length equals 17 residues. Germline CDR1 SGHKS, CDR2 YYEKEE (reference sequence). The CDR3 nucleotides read TGTGCCAGCAGCGTCGGGGACAGGGGGTTGATAAATGAAAAACTGTTTTTT. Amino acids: CASSVGDRGLINEKLFF.

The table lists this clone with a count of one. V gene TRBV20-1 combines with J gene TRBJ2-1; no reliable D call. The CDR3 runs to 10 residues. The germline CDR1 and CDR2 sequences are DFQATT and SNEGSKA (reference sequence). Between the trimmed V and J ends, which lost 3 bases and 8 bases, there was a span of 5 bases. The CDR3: CSASHHEQFF. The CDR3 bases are TGCAGTGCTAGCCACCATGAGCAGTTCTTC.

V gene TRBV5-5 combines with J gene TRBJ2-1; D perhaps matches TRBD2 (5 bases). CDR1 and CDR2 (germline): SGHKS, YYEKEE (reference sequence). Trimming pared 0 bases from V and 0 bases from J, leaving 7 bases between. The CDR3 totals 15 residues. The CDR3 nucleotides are TGTGCCAGCAGCTTGGGGGAGAGCTCCTACAATGAGCAGTTCTTC. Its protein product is CASSLGESSYNEQFF.

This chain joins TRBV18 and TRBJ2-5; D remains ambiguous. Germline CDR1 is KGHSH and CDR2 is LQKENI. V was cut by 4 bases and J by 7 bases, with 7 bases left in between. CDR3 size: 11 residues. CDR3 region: CASSQFGTQYF. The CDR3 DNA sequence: TGTGCCAGCTCACAATTTGGGACCCAGTACTTC.

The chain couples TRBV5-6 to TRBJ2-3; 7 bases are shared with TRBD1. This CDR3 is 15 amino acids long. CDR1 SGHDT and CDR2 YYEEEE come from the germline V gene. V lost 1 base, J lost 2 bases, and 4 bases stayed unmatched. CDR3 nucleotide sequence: TGTGCCAGCAGCTTGAAGGGGGCTAACACAGATACGCAGTATTTT. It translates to CASSLKGANTDTQYF. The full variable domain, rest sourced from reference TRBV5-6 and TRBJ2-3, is DAGVTQSPTHLIKTRGQQVTLRCSPKSGHDTVSWYQQALGQGPQFIFQYYEEEERQRGNFPDRFSGHQFPNYSSELNVNALLLGDSALYLCASSLKGANTDTQYFGPGTRLTVL.

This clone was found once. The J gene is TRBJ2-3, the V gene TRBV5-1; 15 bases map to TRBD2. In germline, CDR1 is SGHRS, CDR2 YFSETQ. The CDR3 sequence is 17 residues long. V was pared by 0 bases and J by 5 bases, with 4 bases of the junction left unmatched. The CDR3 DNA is TGCGCCAGCAGCTTGGGGACTAGCGGGGGGGCCGAAGATACGCAGTATTTT. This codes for CASSLGTSGGAEDTQYF.